These 4 T cell receptor beta chains originate from one sample sequenced in a study of shared clonotypes between healthy human individuals. Clones were sequenced by immunoSEQ multiplex PCR, and TCRdb holds only the in-frame ones, with some missing. There are fewer than 2.5 million clones in the sample; 90% to 95% occur only once, and around 0.4% lies in the top ten. Source material: naive CD4+ T cells from PBMCs. Subset in this sample: CD45RA+ positively selected. The receptors originated from a man younger than 30 in good health. Some clones in this sample may be carry-over from other donors' samples.

J is TRBJ1-3 and V is TRBV7-2; weak D call: TRBD1 (6 bases). The CDR3 consists of 15 residues. Per germline, CDR1 SGHTA and CDR2 FQGNSA. Trimming removed 0 bases from V and 2 bases from J, with 8 bases in between. CDR3 region: CASSLAGGAGNTIYF. In DNA, the CDR3 is TGTGCCAGCAGCTTAGCGGGGGGCGCTGGAAACACCATATATTTT.

The chain has TRBV21-1 and TRBJ1-2; whether TRBD1, the table's D call, matches the DNA was not checked. TRBV21-1 counts as a pseudogene. This CDR3 is built from 15 residues. The CDR3 DNA sequence: TGTGCCAGGCCGGATAAGGACAGAGCCAACTATGGCTACACCTTC. Translating it yields CARPDKDRANYGYTF.

The chain combines TRBV28 with TRBJ2-1; 10 bases are shared with TRBD2. The J segment lost 0 bases and the V segment lost 6 bases, leaving 8 bases of the junction unmatched. The CDR3 contains 17 residues. CDR1 and CDR2 from the germline V gene are MDHEN and SYDVKM. The CDR3 sequence is CASRTGLAVSSYNEQFF. The CDR3 region has the DNA TGTGCCAGCAGAACCGGACTAGCGGTGAGCTCCTACAATGAGCAGTTCTTC.

As concerns this clone: The germline gene is not matched at one end of the junction; a read error may be the cause. In the same sample, other DNA sequences code for this CDR3. This chain connects TRBV30 to TRBJ1-3; D unclear. Germline CDR1 and CDR2: GTSNPN and SVGIG (reference sequence). The CDR3 is made up of 11 amino acids. The CDR3 spells CAWSAGNTIYF. Written as DNA, the CDR3 is TGTGCCTGGAGTGCTGGGAACACCATATATTTT.